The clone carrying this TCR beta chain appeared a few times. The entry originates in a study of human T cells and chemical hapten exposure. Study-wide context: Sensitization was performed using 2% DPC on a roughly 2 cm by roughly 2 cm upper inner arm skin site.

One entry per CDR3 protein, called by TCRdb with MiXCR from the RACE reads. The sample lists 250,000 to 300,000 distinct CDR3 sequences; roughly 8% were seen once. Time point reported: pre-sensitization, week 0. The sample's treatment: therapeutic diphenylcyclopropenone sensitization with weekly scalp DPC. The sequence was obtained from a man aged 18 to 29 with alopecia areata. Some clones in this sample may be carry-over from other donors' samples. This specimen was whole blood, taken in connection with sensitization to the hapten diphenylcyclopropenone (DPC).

This CDR3 reads CASSQEAWDNEQFF. CDR3 nucleotide sequence: TGTGCCAGCAGCCAAGAGGCCTGGGACAATGAGCAGTTCTTC. The V call is TRBV3-1, the J call TRBJ2-1; D is ambiguous. The CDR3 has 14 amino acids. The germline V gene encodes CDR1 LGHDT and CDR2 YNNKEL (reference sequence). Trimming took 0 bases from V and 5 from J, leaving 8 bases between them.